The clone carrying this T cell receptor beta chain appeared many times. As yet, its antigen is unknown. Sequencing libraries for TCR beta were prepared with iRepertoire HTBI primers and Arm-PCR of CDR3 regions. TCRdb analysed the multiplex PCR reads with MiXCR anew, one entry per CDR3 protein. The top ten hold 7% to 10% of the sample, which has about 470,000 distinct CDR3 sequences, more than 20% seen once. The sample is drawn from a study of regulatory T cells in long-lasting Graves disease. Findings of the study overall: Accuracy was possibly reduced by small sample size. TRBV28, TRBJ1-2 and TRBJ2-5 were favored in persistent disease.

Trimming pared 5 bases from V and 3 bases from J, leaving 11 bases between. Looked up from germline, CDR1 is MDHEN and CDR2 is SYDVKM. The CDR3 totals 13 residues. Time point described: persistent/refractory GD, antithyroid drugs over 5 years with positive TRAb. Construction of the TCR library relied on RNA isolated from PBMCs. Patients hailed from an endocrinology department in Xi'an, China. The origin of this receptor is a female donor with Graves disease. This rearrangement joins TRBV28 to TRBJ2-7; D is unclear. The starting material was peripheral blood mononuclear cells (PBMCs), obtained when the disease was refractory, from a patient treated with antithyroid drugs. The CDR3 region is CASSPTRSYEQYF. In nucleotides, the CDR3 is TGTGCCAGCAGTCCGACTCGGAGCTACGAGCAGTACTTC.